This TCR beta chain was identified during a study of intratumoral heterogeneity in liver cancer. With respect to the entire study: Across the full roughly 14-patient cohort, most patients were male and a median age of roughly 62 years was recorded. To investigate intratumor heterogeneity, the study integrated RNA-seq, DNA sequencing, TCR-seq and SNP array data drawn from multiple regions of hepatocellular carcinoma specimens. The full cohort included approximately 71 multiregional samples from 14 HCC patients, consisting of roughly 49 tumoral regions and 20 adjacent nontumoral regions. Results and caveats for the whole study, not just this receptor: The authors noted a relatively low number of patients and under-sampled tumor-infiltrating lymphocyte representation as limitations.

V loses 4 bases of germline sequence and J loses 3 bases, and the interval between the two ends is 7 bases. Looking up the germline V gene (reference sequence) yields CDR1 SGHNT and CDR2 YYREEE. The CDR3 goes from the cysteine to the phenylalanine over 12 residues. The retained sequence is limited to the CDR3, 36 bases, with the frame set at the first base. Using the immunoSEQ assay, the TCR beta chain CDR3 regions were sequenced from genomic DNA. Primers annealing to V and J segments amplified rearranged VDJ segments. As for the original processing: The ImmunoSeq Analyzer software was used to compute clonality and richness metrics. Clones with differential abundance between regions were identified with Fisher's exact test combined with a beta-binomial method for additional stringency. TCRdb took this table from immuneACCESS and kept in-frame rearrangements with V and J called. Such tables lack part of the clones; where checked against another copy, unresolved V genes explain under half of the gap, and the rest is unexplained. V and J calls and clone size follow that table, whereas D and trimming were derived from the DNA. This sample has about 20,000 clones in its table, and around 78% of those were observed once. The ten largest clones take up approximately 18% of the sample.

Remarks on this clone: Its antigen specificity is not known. Per-nucleotide qualities are absent, and no much larger clonotype sits a single base away.

Every patient had early-stage hepatocellular carcinoma and received no therapy prior to surgical resection. None of the sampled areas showed macroscopic evidence of necrosis or hemorrhage. TCR sequencing (ImmunoSeq) was performed on multiple regions from a couple of patients. Each frozen resection tissue sample was taken at least 1 cm away from every other sample. Samples labelled N were derived from nontumoral liver tissue adjacent to the tumor. Genomic DNA was isolated from bulk tissue with the DNeasy blood and tissue kit. This clonotype was sampled from a woman in her 70s with hepatocellular carcinoma. This sequence uses TRBV5-4 and TRBJ1-2; no D gene call is confident. The source material was tumor-adjacent normal tissue, sampled before any cancer treatment. The DNA sequence reads TGTGCCAGCAGCCCCGGGGACTATGGCTACACCTTC. Its amino acids are CASSPGDYGYTF.